The 10 T cell receptor beta chains reported below all come from one sample, sequenced in a study of T cell repertoires in cytomegalovirus infection. Via MiXCR, TCRdb re-called the reads, giving one row per CDR3 protein. This table holds roughly 990,000 distinct CDR3 sequences, roughly a third found once. Antigen specificity for these receptors is unknown. The source was cultured CD8+ T cells from PBMCs, collected from culture after CMV antigen stimulation. Every receptor here comes from a human donor in good health (CMV status not recorded). Some clones in this sample may be carry-over from other donors' samples.

The gene calls are TRBV6-5 and TRBJ1-2; D is perhaps TRBD1 (5 bases). Trimming removed 4 bases from V and 5 bases from J, with 14 bases in between. Per germline, CDR1 MNHEY and CDR2 SVGAGI. CDR3 length: 14 amino acids. The CDR3: CASSSPDRLYGYTF. In nucleotides, the CDR3 is TGTGCCAGCAGTTCCCCCGACAGACTTTATGGCTACACCTTC.

This clonotype was counted a few times. The V gene is TRBV10-3, the J gene TRBJ2-3; no firm D call. The germline gives CDR1 ENHRY, CDR2 SYGVKD. Trimming shortened V by 3 bases and J by 2 bases, and 27 bases separated the two germline ends. CDR3 length equals 20 residues. The CDR3 loop reads CAISDTRNSLSWGNTDTQYF. The CDR3 DNA reads TGTGCCATCAGTGACACAAGAAACAGCCTAAGCTGGGGAAACACAGATACGCAGTATTTT.

The chain is built from TRBV7-2 and TRBJ1-2; D gene unclear. The CDR3 contains 14 residues. Germline V lookup: CDR1 SGHTA, CDR2 FQGNSA. The ends were cut back, 5 bases at V and 4 bases at J, with 14 bases in the middle. The DNA for the CDR3 is TGTGCCAGCAGCCCGGGGATTCCGGGCTATGGCTACACCTTC. Amino acids: CASSPGIPGYGYTF.

The table lists this clonotype with a few counts. The chain recombines TRBV7-8 with TRBJ1-5, with 7 bases aligning to TRBD1. Germline CDR1 reads SGHVS; CDR2 reads FQNEAQ. The CDR3 loop spans 15 amino acids. With 2 bases clipped from V and 4 bases from J, the junction kept 5 bases outside the gene matches. CDR3 nucleotide sequence: TGTGCCAGCAGCTTATTATCAGGGGGAAATCAGCCCCAGCATTTT. Its translation is CASSLLSGGNQPQHF.

The gene calls are TRBV7-9 and TRBJ2-2; D not resolved. Trimming removed 3 bases at V and 5 bases at J, with 13 bases between. The CDR3 has 15 residues. The germline V gene has CDR1 SEHNR and CDR2 FQNEAQ (reference sequence). The CDR3 sequence: CASSFKSVGTGELFF. The CDR3 DNA is TGTGCCAGCAGCTTTAAAAGCGTCGGGACCGGGGAGCTGTTTTTT.

There are a few counts of this clonotype. The chain joins TRBV6-1 to TRBJ2-2; D might be TRBD1 (6 bases). Trimming took off 7 bases at V and 8 bases at J, with 17 bases between the two ends. Germline V gene data show CDR1 as MNHNS and CDR2 as SASEGT. The CDR3 has 14 amino acids. The CDR3 sequence is CASITGTNSGELFF. In DNA form, the CDR3 reads TGTGCCAGCATAACCGGGACAAATTCTGGGGAGCTGTTTTTT.

In this sample, this clonotype turned up many times. The gene calls are TRBV7-8 and TRBJ2-3; 9 nucleotides match TRBD2. The CDR3 is 15 residues long. With 7 bases clipped from V and 6 bases from J, the junction kept 11 bases outside the gene matches. Germline V gene data show CDR1 as SGHVS and CDR2 as FQNEAQ. DNA of the CDR3: TGTGCCAGCAAAATGCTGGGCGGGGGGGCGGATACGCAGTATTTT. It yields the protein CASKMLGGGADTQYF.

J is TRBJ1-5 and V is TRBV19; no reliable D call. With 9 bases removed from V and 2 bases from J, the gap between germline ends came to 8 bases. The CDR3 covers 12 residues. Germline V lookup: CDR1 LNHDA, CDR2 SQIVND (reference sequence). CDR3 loop: CARDGRNQPQHF. DNA of the CDR3: TGTGCCAGGGACGGCCGCAATCAGCCCCAGCATTTT.

The rearrangement links TRBV29-1 to TRBJ2-1, with 12 bases aligning to TRBD2. V trimming: 4 bases; J trimming: 4 bases; junction bases outside the gene matches: 5. Germline V gives CDR1 SQVTM, CDR2 ANQGSEA. The CDR3 loop spans 15 amino acids. The CDR3 DNA is TGCAGCGTTGGGACTAGCGGGGATTGGTACAATGAGCAGTTCTTC. This sequence encodes CSVGTSGDWYNEQFF.

V usage is TRBV28 and J usage is TRBJ2-5; D possibly matches TRBD1 or TRBD2 (6 bases each). Deletions cut 5 bases from V and 1 base from J, with 14 bases between. This CDR3 has 15 residues. The germline V gene encodes CDR1 MDHEN and CDR2 SYDVKM. CDR3 in amino acids: CASSPRTGAQETQYF. CDR3 DNA sequence: TGTGCCAGCAGTCCCCGAACGGGGGCCCAAGAGACCCAGTACTTC. The full variable domain, in which reference TRBV28 and TRBJ2-5 provide the parts outside the CDR3, is DVKVTQSSRYLVKRTGEKVFLECVQDMDHENMFWYRQDPGLGLRLIYFSYDVKMKEKGDIPEGYSVSREKKERFSLILESASTNQTSMYLCASSPRTGAQETQYFGPGTRLLVL.